Reported below is one T cell receptor (beta chain). Its matching antigen is unknown. These data are taken from a study of CD8 T cells in Susac syndrome. Study summary: Within the sequenced Susac syndrome patient group, five or six exhibited active disease and eight were in remission. Study-level findings and limits: Where Susac syndrome CD4+ T cell repertoires were concerned, no clonal expansion was evident.

TEMRA cells underwent FACS enrichment and CD8+ and CD4+ T cells underwent negative isolation. The RNA, about 0.45 to 1 ug, was put through reverse transcription using random hexamers. Amplification of TCR beta CDR3 spanned 54 Vbeta and 13 Jbeta via immunoSEQ multiplex PCR. MiXCR was run by TCRdb on the immunoSEQ multiplex PCR reads, yielding one entry per CDR3 protein. The data contain about 180,000 distinct CDR3 sequences, about 93% of them singletons. The CDR3 spans 15 residues. Per germline, CDR1 SGDLS and CDR2 YYNGEE. After removal of 0 bases from V and 5 bases from J, the junction contained 6 bases not matched to a gene.

The clonotype was recovered from a human donor with Susac syndrome. Sequenced material: CD4+ T cells from PBMCs. V is TRBV9 and J is TRBJ2-5, with 8 bases identical to TRBD2. CDR3 loop: CASSVAGGPIETQYF. In nucleotides, the CDR3 is TGTGCCAGCAGCGTAGCGGGGGGGCCTATTGAGACCCAGTACTTC.